The rows below give T cell receptor beta chains drawn from one sample of a study of blood T cells in healthy people across ages. TCRdb used MiXCR to reprocess the 5' RACE reads, holding one entry per CDR3 protein. The table has 730,000 or so distinct CDR3 sequences, roughly two fifths seen once. Sequencing was performed on blood. The receptor set was obtained from an older man in good health. The CDR3 runs from the conserved cysteine through the conserved F or W. Each record gives: CDR3 length, V gene, D gene, J gene, CDR3 protein. D genes are given only for firm matches.

len: 13
v_gene: TRBV3-1
d_gene: -
j_gene: TRBJ2-1
CDR3aa: CASSPLRNNEQFF

len: 11
v_gene: TRBV6-1
d_gene: -
j_gene: TRBJ2-7
CDR3aa: CASTKGYEQYF

len: 14
v_gene: TRBV10-1
d_gene: -
j_gene: TRBJ2-3
CDR3aa: CASSGPPYTDTQYF

len: 17
v_gene: TRBV6-2/TRBV6-3
d_gene: -
j_gene: TRBJ2-5
CDR3aa: CASSYSTVRPGEETQYF

len: 14
v_gene: TRBV12-3/TRBV12-4
d_gene: -
j_gene: -
CDR3aa: CASSSQTGSHEQYF

len: 15
v_gene: TRBV9
d_gene: -
j_gene: TRBJ2-1
CDR3aa: CASSVVASTYNEQFF

len: 16
v_gene: TRBV6-6
d_gene: -
j_gene: TRBJ1-5
CDR3aa: CASSYSAGQVNQPQHF

len: 19
v_gene: TRBV11-2
d_gene: -
j_gene: TRBJ2-7
CDR3aa: CASSLGGGGAGYESYEQYF

len: 18
v_gene: TRBV9
d_gene: TRBD2
j_gene: TRBJ2-1
CDR3aa: CASSLGLAAGGSYNEQFF

len: 14
v_gene: TRBV20-1
d_gene: TRBD1
j_gene: TRBJ1-4
CDR3aa: CSAPDRGVLEKLFF

len: 13
v_gene: TRBV28
d_gene: -
j_gene: TRBJ1-2
CDR3aa: CASSSDTRQGYTF

len: 12
v_gene: TRBV6-1
d_gene: -
j_gene: TRBJ2-7
CDR3aa: CATRDNSYEQYF

len: 14
v_gene: TRBV6-2/TRBV6-3
d_gene: -
j_gene: TRBJ2-7
CDR3aa: CASRYTGTPGEQYF

len: 15
v_gene: TRBV4-2
d_gene: -
j_gene: TRBJ2-3
CDR3aa: CASSQDLLATDTQYF

len: 14
v_gene: TRBV3-1
d_gene: -
j_gene: TRBJ1-2
CDR3aa: CASSHAGIRDGYTF

len: 16
v_gene: TRBV9
d_gene: -
j_gene: TRBJ2-1
CDR3aa: CASSESVASSDNEQFF

len: 15
v_gene: TRBV2
d_gene: -
j_gene: TRBJ1-5
CDR3aa: CASSEGWGANQPQHF

len: 14
v_gene: TRBV11-2
d_gene: TRBD1
j_gene: TRBJ2-5
CDR3aa: CASSTRQGQETQYF

len: 16
v_gene: TRBV12-3/TRBV12-4
d_gene: -
j_gene: TRBJ2-3
CDR3aa: CASRSLGGAMTDTQYF

len: 15
v_gene: TRBV5-1
d_gene: -
j_gene: TRBJ1-1
CDR3aa: CASSLDRGVNTEAFF

len: 15
v_gene: TRBV14
d_gene: -
j_gene: TRBJ2-5
CDR3aa: CASSQARREHNEQYF

len: 16
v_gene: TRBV11-3
d_gene: TRBD2
j_gene: TRBJ2-5
CDR3aa: CANSTGVAGLEETQYF

len: 15
v_gene: TRBV6-1
d_gene: TRBD2
j_gene: TRBJ2-7
CDR3aa: CAIRNISRGSYEQYF

len: 17
v_gene: TRBV20-1
d_gene: TRBD2
j_gene: TRBJ2-3
CDR3aa: CSARDLPRRLAADTQYF

len: 14
v_gene: TRBV7-2
d_gene: -
j_gene: TRBJ2-7
CDR3aa: CASSLDTSSYEQYF

len: 15
v_gene: TRBV11-2
d_gene: -
j_gene: TRBJ2-3
CDR3aa: CASSLEKGVPDTQYF

len: 15
v_gene: TRBV7-9
d_gene: TRBD1
j_gene: TRBJ2-3
CDR3aa: CASSFTGGRADTQYF

len: 16
v_gene: TRBV20-1
d_gene: -
j_gene: TRBJ2-5
CDR3aa: CSARDPGTVPQETQYF

len: 18
v_gene: TRBV11-2
d_gene: -
j_gene: -
CDR3aa: CASSLQSGGGRIAETQYF

len: 15
v_gene: TRBV7-2
d_gene: TRBD2
j_gene: TRBJ2-5
CDR3aa: CASSVGLAGQETQYF

len: 18
v_gene: TRBV20-1
d_gene: TRBD2
j_gene: TRBJ2-5
CDR3aa: CSAIPFIGLAGTRNEQYF

len: 14
v_gene: TRBV7-2
d_gene: -
j_gene: TRBJ2-5
CDR3aa: CASSLGGFQETQYF

len: 15
v_gene: TRBV11-3
d_gene: TRBD2
j_gene: TRBJ2-1
CDR3aa: CASSPASGSYNEQFF

len: 14
v_gene: TRBV7-2
d_gene: -
j_gene: TRBJ1-1
CDR3aa: CASSLTRVNTEAFF

len: 17
v_gene: TRBV20-1
d_gene: TRBD2
j_gene: TRBJ2-1
CDR3aa: CSARVHGREGGDNEQFF

len: 14
v_gene: TRBV7-2
d_gene: TRBD2
j_gene: TRBJ2-5
CDR3aa: CASNFGGGRETQYF

len: 13
v_gene: TRBV7-2
d_gene: -
j_gene: TRBJ2-7
CDR3aa: CASSTHKLGEQYF

len: 14
v_gene: TRBV5-4
d_gene: -
j_gene: TRBJ1-1
CDR3aa: CASSSVRVNTEAFF

len: 16
v_gene: TRBV18
d_gene: -
j_gene: TRBJ2-3
CDR3aa: CASSPPATTSTDTQYF

len: 15
v_gene: TRBV20-1
d_gene: -
j_gene: TRBJ1-1
CDR3aa: CSARTDGRLNTEAFF

len: 15
v_gene: TRBV7-2
d_gene: TRBD2
j_gene: TRBJ2-3
CDR3aa: CASSSTGTSGTAQYF

len: 14
v_gene: TRBV2
d_gene: -
j_gene: TRBJ2-7
CDR3aa: CASRDQGSSYEQYF

len: 13
v_gene: TRBV27
d_gene: -
j_gene: TRBJ2-7
CDR3aa: CASSSWSSYEQYF

len: 14
v_gene: TRBV28
d_gene: -
j_gene: TRBJ2-7
CDR3aa: CASSLGAVVGEQYF

len: 10
v_gene: TRBV21-1
d_gene: -
j_gene: TRBJ1-5
CDR3aa: CARTRAAQHF

len: 16
v_gene: TRBV5-1
d_gene: TRBD2
j_gene: TRBJ2-5
CDR3aa: CASSSQTSGVQETQYF

len: 12
v_gene: TRBV7-9
d_gene: -
j_gene: TRBJ1-2
CDR3aa: CASSLDGEGYTF

len: 15
v_gene: TRBV5-1
d_gene: -
j_gene: TRBJ2-7
CDR3aa: CASSHGRGDGYEQYF

len: 14
v_gene: TRBV15
d_gene: -
j_gene: TRBJ2-5
CDR3aa: CATSRGNYQETQYF

len: 16
v_gene: TRBV6-2/TRBV6-3
d_gene: -
j_gene: TRBJ2-4
CDR3aa: CASTPRQPVAKNIQYF